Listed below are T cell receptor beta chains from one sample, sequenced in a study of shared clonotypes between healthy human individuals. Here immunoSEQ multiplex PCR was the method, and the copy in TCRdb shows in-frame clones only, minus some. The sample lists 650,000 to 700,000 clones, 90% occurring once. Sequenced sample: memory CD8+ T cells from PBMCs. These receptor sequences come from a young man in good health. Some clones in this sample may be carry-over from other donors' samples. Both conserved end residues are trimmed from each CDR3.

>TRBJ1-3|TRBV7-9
AITRTAGNTIY
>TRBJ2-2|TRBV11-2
ASSPTRGRWTGELF
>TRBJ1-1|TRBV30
AWSGQVGTEAF
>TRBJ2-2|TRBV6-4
ASSDSQGAGELF
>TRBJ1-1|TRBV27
ASSLGGSYTEAF
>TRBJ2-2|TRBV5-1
ASIPGPSSTGELF
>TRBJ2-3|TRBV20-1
SALPWY
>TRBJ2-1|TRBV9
ASSVLRLAYYNEQF
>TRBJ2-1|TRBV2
ASSGTSGGPSSSYNEQF
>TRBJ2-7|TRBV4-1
ASSPSSPTGSEQY
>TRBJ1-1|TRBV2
ASSTTGSAEAF
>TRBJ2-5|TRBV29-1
SVLTGFGLYQETQY
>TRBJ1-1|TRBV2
ASTWIGTEAF
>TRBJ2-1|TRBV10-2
ASRSGSSYNEQF
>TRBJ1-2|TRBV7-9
ASSSGGQGLNGYT
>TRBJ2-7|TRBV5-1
ASSLHRGTYEQY
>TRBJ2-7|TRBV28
ASSAGTGGSYEQY
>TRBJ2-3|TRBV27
ASTHRDTDTQY
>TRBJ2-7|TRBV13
ASSSRGYPLYEQY
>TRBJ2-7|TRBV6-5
ASSYSGGSSYEQY
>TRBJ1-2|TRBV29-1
SVVDRDNYGYT
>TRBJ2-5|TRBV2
ASSEAWDLETQY
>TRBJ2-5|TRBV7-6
ASSIRRTDQETQY
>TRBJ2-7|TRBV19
ASSYNAGYEQY
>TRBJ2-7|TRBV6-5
ASSYERGKSYEQY
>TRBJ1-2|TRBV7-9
ASSSPGEGDYGYT
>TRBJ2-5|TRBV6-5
ASSYCQETQY
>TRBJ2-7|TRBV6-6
ASSPAYEQY
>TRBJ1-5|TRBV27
ASSLIHSEPQH
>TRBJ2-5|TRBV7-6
ASSLGAGVIETQY
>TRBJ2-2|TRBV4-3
ASSWTAGDTGELF
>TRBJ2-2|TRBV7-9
ASSLGGTGELF
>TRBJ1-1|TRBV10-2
ASSDGGSVTEAF